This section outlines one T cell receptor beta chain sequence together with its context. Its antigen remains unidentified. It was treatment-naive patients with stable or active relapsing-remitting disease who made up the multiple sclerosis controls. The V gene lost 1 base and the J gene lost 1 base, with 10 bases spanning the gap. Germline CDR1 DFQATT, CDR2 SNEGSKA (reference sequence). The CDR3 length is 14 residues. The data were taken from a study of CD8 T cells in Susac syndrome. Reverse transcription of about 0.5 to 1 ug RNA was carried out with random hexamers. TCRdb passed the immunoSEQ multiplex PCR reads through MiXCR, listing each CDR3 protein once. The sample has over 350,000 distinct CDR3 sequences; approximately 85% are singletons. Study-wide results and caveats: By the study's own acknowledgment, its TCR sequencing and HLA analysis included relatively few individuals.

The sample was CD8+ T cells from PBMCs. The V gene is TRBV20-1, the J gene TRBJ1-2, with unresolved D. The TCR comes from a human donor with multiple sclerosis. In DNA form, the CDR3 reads TGCAGTGCTAGAGGGGAGGAAGTTAACTATGGCTACACCTTC. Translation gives CSARGEEVNYGYTF.